The 29 T cell receptor beta chains below were found in one sample sequenced in a study of T-cell reconstitution after alpha-beta-depleted transplantation in children. As it was prepared, the TCRbeta library received unique molecular identifiers. TCRdb called the PCR reads again in MiXCR, with one record for every CDR3 protein. The table shows approximately 350,000 distinct CDR3 sequences, with about a tenth occurring only once. The input for sequencing was PBMCs from the stem cell graft donor, taken from the stem cell graft. The receptors shown here come from a human donor who donated a stem cell graft to a child with acute lymphoblastic leukemia.

This clonotype was detected many times. The chain combines TRBV12-5 with TRBJ2-7; D uncertain. The ends were cut back, 0 bases at V and 3 bases at J, with 9 bases in the middle. The CDR3 length is 14 residues. Germline assignment: CDR1 LGHNT and CDR2 FRNRAP. This CDR3 reads CASGLVPLGYEQYF. CDR3 DNA: TGTGCTAGTGGTTTGGTACCGTTGGGCTACGAGCAGTACTTC.

This clonotype was counted ten times or more. J is TRBJ2-1 and V is TRBV20-1; TRBD2 aligns across 10 bases. The germline V gene has CDR1 DFQATT and CDR2 SNEGSKA (reference sequence). V shed 5 bases, J shed 7 bases, and the junction held 5 bases outside the gene matches. The CDR3 has 13 amino acids. CDR3: CSALRTSGNEQFF. CDR3 DNA sequence: TGCAGTGCTCTCAGGACTAGCGGTAATGAGCAGTTCTTC.

This clonotype was found a few times. The chain employs TRBV27 and TRBJ1-1, with D unresolved. The CDR3 covers 11 residues. The germline CDR1 and CDR2 sequences are MNHEY and SMNVEV (reference sequence). The V and J ends lost 8 bases and 11 bases respectively, with 15 bases between them. The DNA for the CDR3 is TGTGCCAGCCGTGGGCCCCTGGGGGCTTTCTTT. The encoded protein is CASRGPLGAFF.

This clonotype was recorded at least ten times. The rearrangement uses TRBV10-3 and TRBJ1-2; no definite D call. This CDR3 spans 13 amino acids. The germline V gene encodes CDR1 ENHRY and CDR2 SYGVKD. V was cut by 4 bases and J by 6 bases, with 12 bases left in between. The CDR3 nucleotides are TGTGCCATCAGTGTGAAGGTCGGCAATGGCTACACCTTC. This encodes CAISVKVGNGYTF.

The chain combines TRBV4-1 with TRBJ2-7; D ambiguous. This CDR3 comprises 13 residues. Germline lookup yields CDR1 MGHRA and CDR2 YSYEKL. V was cut by 0 bases and J by 3 bases, with 6 bases left in between. The CDR3 DNA reads as TGCGCCAGCAGCCAAGACGGCAGCTACGAGCAGTACTTC. This gives the protein CASSQDGSYEQYF.

In the case of this clonotype: A much larger clonotype is one base distant, so this may be a read error. The chain joins TRBV28 to TRBJ2-7, with TRBD2 matching over 7 bases. V gave up 5 bases and J gave up 0 bases; unmatched junction bases: 1. Germline CDR1 reads MDHEN; CDR2 reads SYDVKM. The CDR3 has 13 amino acids. The chain's CDR3 is CASSGGGSYEQYF. For the CDR3, the DNA is TGTGCCAGCAGTGGGGGGGGCTCCTACGAGCAGTACTTC.

This clonotype was observed a few times. The chain carries TRBV27 and TRBJ1-5; D call uncertain. Trimming removed 0 bases at V and 7 bases at J, with 7 bases between. CDR3 length equals 13 residues. Germline V lookup: CDR1 MNHEY, CDR2 SMNVEV (reference sequence). CDR3 DNA: TGTGCCAGCAGTTTATCGGTGGACCAGCCCCAGCATTTT. This sequence encodes CASSLSVDQPQHF.

The rearrangement links TRBV5-1 to TRBJ2-1, with 8 bases matching TRBD1. The V gene's germline CDR1 is SGHRS and CDR2 YFSETQ. CDR3 size: 14 residues. V lost 0 bases, J lost 6 bases, and 2 bases stayed unmatched. CDR3 sequence (DNA): TGCGCCAGCAGCTTGGTGGACAGGGCCAATGAGCAGTTCTTC. This codes for CASSLVDRANEQFF.

V gene TRBV29-1 combines with J gene TRBJ1-1; D not certain. CDR3 length equals 12 residues. Germline V gene sequence: CDR1 SQVTM, CDR2 ANQGSEA. The V end was cut by 1 base, the J end by 4 bases, with 7 bases between. CDR3 nucleotides: TGCAGCGTTGAAGGGGAGGCCACTGAAGCTTTCTTT. Residues: CSVEGEATEAFF.

The CDR3 protein is CASRLGRSGANVLTF. The CDR3 coding sequence is TGCGCCAGCCGCCTTGGCAGGTCTGGGGCCAACGTCCTGACTTTC. The rearrangement uses TRBV5-1 and TRBJ2-6; D gene uncertain. This CDR3 region has 15 residues. Germline lookup yields CDR1 SGHRS and CDR2 YFSETQ. Trimming stripped 7 bases from V and 1 base from J, with 12 bases between.

This clonotype has at least ten counts. The V call is TRBV5-1, the J call TRBJ2-3; 7 bases agree with TRBD2. The CDR3 is 14 amino acids. The germline V gene has CDR1 SGHRS and CDR2 YFSETQ. The J segment lost 3 bases and the V segment lost 7 bases, leaving 8 bases of the junction unmatched. Here the CDR3 reads CASRGPAGTDTQYF. The DNA for the CDR3 is TGCGCCAGCCGAGGTCCAGCGGGAACAGATACGCAGTATTTT.

The chain is built from TRBV6-2 or TRBV6-3 and TRBJ2-1; D possibly corresponds to TRBD2 (6 bases). CDR3 size: 15 residues. Germline V gene data show CDR1 as MNHEY and CDR2 as SVGEGT. The V end was cut by 4 bases, the J end by 9 bases, with 19 bases between. Here the CDR3 DNA reads TGTGCCAGCAGTTCAGTCGGAGGGAATGGGGTTGAGCAGTTCTTC. Encoded protein: CASSSVGGNGVEQFF.

This clonotype has just a few counts. The gene calls are TRBV4-3 and TRBJ2-4; weak D call: TRBD1 (5 bases). Germline assignment: CDR1 LGHNA and CDR2 YSLEER. CDR3 size: 15 residues. Trimming left V 2 bases short and J 0 bases short, with 8 bases between. CDR3 protein: CASSQNRLAKNIQYF. In DNA form, the CDR3 reads TGCGCCAGCAGCCAAAACAGGCTAGCCAAAAACATTCAGTACTTC.

This clonotype has at least ten counts. The CDR3 reads CASSYPTGSGNTIYF. CDR3 nucleotides: TGTGCCAGCAGCTACCCGACAGGCTCTGGAAACACCATATATTTT. This chain connects TRBV7-9 to TRBJ1-3, with D perhaps matching TRBD1 (6 bases). V dropped 4 bases and J dropped 0 bases, with 10 bases sitting between them. The CDR3 length is 15 residues. In germline, CDR1 is SEHNR, CDR2 FQNEAQ (reference sequence).

The chain couples TRBV5-1 to TRBJ1-1; no clear D gene. The CDR3 is 13 residues long. The germline V gene has CDR1 SGHRS and CDR2 YFSETQ. The V gene lost 2 bases and the J gene lost 5 bases, with 10 bases spanning the gap. For the CDR3, the DNA is TGCGCCAGCAGCTTTGATCTCGATACTGAAGCTTTCTTT. Protein: CASSFDLDTEAFF. Variable domain in full (rest from reference TRBV5-1 and TRBJ1-1): KAGVTQTPRYLIKTRGQQVTLSCSPISGHRSVSWYQQTPGQGLQFLFEYFSETQRNKGNFPGRFSGRQFSNSRSEMNVSTLELGDSALYLCASSFDLDTEAFFGQGTRLTVV.

The chain joins TRBV4-1 to TRBJ2-7; TRBD2 matches 13 bases. V trimming: 0 bases; J trimming: 2 bases; junction bases outside the gene matches: 7. This CDR3 spans 18 amino acids. Germline CDR1 is MGHRA and CDR2 is YSYEKL. This CDR3 is CASSQEPPGTSGTYEQYF. The CDR3 bases are TGCGCCAGCAGCCAAGAGCCCCCGGGGACTAGCGGGACCTACGAGCAGTACTTC.

This clonotype turned up a few times. The chain employs TRBV11-2 and TRBJ2-1; the match to TRBD1 covers 9 bases. The CDR3 totals 18 residues. Trimming removed 5 bases from V and 2 bases from J; junction bases left unmatched: 13. Germline CDR1 is SGHAT and CDR2 is FQNNGV. DNA for the CDR3: TGTGCCAGCAGCCGGGACAGGGTCCCCCTTTGGCCCTACAATGAGCAGTTCTTC. Encoded protein: CASSRDRVPLWPYNEQFF.

The chain recombines TRBV20-1 with TRBJ2-1; possibly TRBD1 or TRBD2 for D (5 bases each). This CDR3 has 15 amino acids. The V and J ends lost 2 bases and 7 bases respectively, with 18 bases between them. Germline CDR1 is DFQATT and CDR2 is SNEGSKA (reference sequence). The CDR3 region has the DNA TGCAGTGCTAGACTTCCCGGGGCGGTGAGGAATGAGCAGTTCTTC. It translates to CSARLPGAVRNEQFF.

The chain has TRBV29-1 and TRBJ2-5; D gene unclear. Germline V lookup: CDR1 SQVTM, CDR2 ANQGSEA. This CDR3 contains 13 residues. Trimming took 4 bases from V and 1 from J, leaving 10 bases between them. The CDR3 DNA follows: TGCAGCGTTGCCAGCCAGAGCCAAGAGACCCAGTACTTC. Its protein is CSVASQSQETQYF. Full variable domain (remainder filled in from reference TRBV29-1 and TRBJ2-5): SAVISQKPSRDICQRGTSLTIQCQVDSQVTMMFWYRQQPGQSLTLIATANQGSEATYESGFVIDKFPISRPNLTFSTLTVSNMSPEDSSIYLCSVASQSQETQYFGPGTRLLVL.

This clonotype turned up a few times. This sequence joins TRBV5-1 and TRBJ1-1; 10 bases agree with TRBD1. Germline values: CDR1 SGHRS, CDR2 YFSETQ. The CDR3 spans 17 residues. Trimming at V came to 0 bases and at J to 7 bases, leaving 12 bases not matched to a gene. The CDR3: CASSLESPGQGRNEAFF. In DNA, the CDR3 is TGCGCCAGCAGCTTGGAGAGTCCGGGACAGGGGAGGAATGAAGCTTTCTTT.

The table lists this clonotype with many counts. The chain recombines TRBV5-1 with TRBJ2-5, with D possibly being TRBD1 or TRBD2 (5 bases each). V gave up 5 bases and J gave up 3 bases, with 14 bases separating them. Germline V gene sequence: CDR1 SGHRS, CDR2 YFSETQ. The CDR3 has 14 residues. CDR3 DNA sequence: TGCGCCAGCAGTAACGGGGCCATGAAAGAGACCCAGTACTTC. This encodes CASSNGAMKETQYF.

The sample holds a few counts of this clonotype. The rearrangement joins TRBV7-9 to TRBJ2-3; 9 bases map to TRBD2. Germline V CDR1 and CDR2: SEHNR, FQNEAQ (reference sequence). V lost 5 bases and J lost 2; bases outside the gene matches: 8. The CDR3 consists of 16 residues. The CDR3 DNA follows: TGTGCCAGCAGCCTTAGGACTAGCGCGGACACAGATACGCAGTATTTT. It codes for CASSLRTSADTDTQYF.

This sequence joins TRBV12-3 or TRBV12-4 and TRBJ1-5; weak D call: TRBD1 (5 bases). The CDR3 loop spans 14 amino acids. Trimming left V 5 bases short and J 6 bases short, with 14 bases between. In DNA, the CDR3 is TGTGCCAGCAGTACCAGGGACTTTCTTCAGCCCCAGCATTTT. This translates into CASSTRDFLQPQHF.

The chain uses TRBV19 and TRBJ2-1; D remains ambiguous. Trimming took off 3 bases at V and 6 bases at J, with 15 bases between the two ends. CDR1 is LNHDA, CDR2 SQIVND, per germline (reference sequence). CDR3 length equals 15 residues. CDR3 residues: CASSIRHLSLNEQFF. CDR3 coding DNA: TGTGCCAGTAGTATTAGGCACCTAAGTCTCAATGAGCAGTTCTTC.

This clonotype was observed at least ten times. The CDR3: CASSYGRGYEQYF. The CDR3 DNA is TGTGCCAGCAGTTACGGTCGGGGCTACGAGCAGTACTTC. J is TRBJ2-7 and V is TRBV6-5; weak D call: TRBD2 (5 bases). Trimming removed 2 bases at V and 3 bases at J, with 8 bases between. The CDR3 totals 13 residues. Germline CDR1 reads MNHEY; CDR2 reads SVGAGI.

This chain links TRBV11-1 with TRBJ2-1; D possibly corresponds to TRBD2 (6 bases). V was clipped by 4 bases and J by 4 bases, with 23 bases between them. CDR1 and CDR2 (germline): SGHAT, FQDESV (reference sequence). The CDR3 has 18 amino acids. For the CDR3, the DNA is TGTGCCAGCAGCTCCTTAGTCCCCGGGACTGGTGGGTACAATGAGCAGTTCTTC. Encoded protein: CASSSLVPGTGGYNEQFF.

The rearrangement joins TRBV5-1 to TRBJ1-1; no firm D call. CDR1 and CDR2 from the germline V gene are SGHRS and YFSETQ. The germline V and J ends were trimmed by 4 bases and 1 base, with 14 bases remaining between them. The CDR3 is made up of 15 amino acids. The CDR3 sequence is CASSPPGVGNTEAFF. DNA for the CDR3: TGCGCCAGCAGCCCGCCGGGAGTAGGGAACACTGAAGCTTTCTTT.

This clonotype was detected a few times. V usage is TRBV7-3 and J usage is TRBJ1-1; possible D gene TRBD1, 5 bases. V lost 4 bases and J 8 bases, leaving 17 bases between the germline ends. The CDR3 has 14 residues. CDR1 and CDR2 from the germline V gene are SGHTA and FQGTGA. In DNA, the CDR3 is TGTGCCAGCAGCTGGGGGACGACTCCCTCCGAAGCTTTCTTT. This sequence encodes CASSWGTTPSEAFF.

The chain is built from TRBV28 and TRBJ1-1, with D unresolved. This CDR3 spans 13 amino acids. Trimming removed 6 bases from V and 1 base from J, with 9 bases in between. The germline V gene encodes CDR1 MDHEN and CDR2 SYDVKM. CDR3 sequence reads: CASRKLTNTEAFF. CDR3 DNA: TGTGCCAGCAGGAAACTTACGAACACTGAAGCTTTCTTT. Full variable domain (missing parts from reference TRBV28 and TRBJ1-1): DVKVTQSSRYLVKRTGEKVFLECVQDMDHENMFWYRQDPGLGLRLIYFSYDVKMKEKGDIPEGYSVSREKKERFSLILESASTNQTSMYLCASRKLTNTEAFFGQGTRLTVV.